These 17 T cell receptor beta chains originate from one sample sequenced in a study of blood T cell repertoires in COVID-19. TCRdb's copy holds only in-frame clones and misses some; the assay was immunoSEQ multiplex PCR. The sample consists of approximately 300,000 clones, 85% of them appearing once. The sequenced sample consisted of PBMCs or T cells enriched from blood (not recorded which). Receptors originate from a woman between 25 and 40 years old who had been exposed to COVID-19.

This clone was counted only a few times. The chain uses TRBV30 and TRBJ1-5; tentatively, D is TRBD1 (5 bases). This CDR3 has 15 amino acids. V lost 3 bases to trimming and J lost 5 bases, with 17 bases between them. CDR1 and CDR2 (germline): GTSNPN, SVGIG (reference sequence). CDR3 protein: CAWSGARTPYQPQHF. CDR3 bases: TGTGCCTGGAGCGGAGCTCGGACACCCTATCAGCCCCAGCATTTT.

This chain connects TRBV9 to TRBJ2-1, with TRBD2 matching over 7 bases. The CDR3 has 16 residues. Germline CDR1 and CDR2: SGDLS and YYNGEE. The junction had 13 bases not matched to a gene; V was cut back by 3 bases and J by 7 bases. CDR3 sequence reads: CASSGLVRPGGNEQFF. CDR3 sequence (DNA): TGTGCCAGCAGCGGACTGGTCCGACCGGGGGGTAATGAGCAGTTCTTC.

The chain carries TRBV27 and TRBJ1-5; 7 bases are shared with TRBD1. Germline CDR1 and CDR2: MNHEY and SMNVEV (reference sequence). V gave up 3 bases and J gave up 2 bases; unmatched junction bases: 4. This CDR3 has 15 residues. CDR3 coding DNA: TGTGCCAGCAGTTTTCGGCAGGGGGGCAATCAGCCCCAGCATTTT. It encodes CASSFRQGGNQPQHF.

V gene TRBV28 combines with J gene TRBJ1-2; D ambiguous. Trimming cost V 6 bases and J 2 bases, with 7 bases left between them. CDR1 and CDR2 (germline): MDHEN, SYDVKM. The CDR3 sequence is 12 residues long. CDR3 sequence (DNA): TGTGCCAGCAGGGGAGTGAACTATGGCTACACCTTC. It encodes CASRGVNYGYTF.

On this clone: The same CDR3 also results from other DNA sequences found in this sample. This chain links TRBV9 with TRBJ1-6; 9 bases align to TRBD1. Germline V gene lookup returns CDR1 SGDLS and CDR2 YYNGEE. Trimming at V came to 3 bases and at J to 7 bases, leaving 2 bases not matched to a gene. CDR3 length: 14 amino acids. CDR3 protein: CASSGGQGNSPLHF. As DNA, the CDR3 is TGTGCCAGCAGCGGGGGACAGGGAAATTCACCCCTCCACTTT.

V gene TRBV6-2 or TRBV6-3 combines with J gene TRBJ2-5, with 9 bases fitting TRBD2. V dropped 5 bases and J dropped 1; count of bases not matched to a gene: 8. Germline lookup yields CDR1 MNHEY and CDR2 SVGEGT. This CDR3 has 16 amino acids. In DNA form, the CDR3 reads TGTGCCAGCAGTCAAGGACTAGCGCGTTCCCAAGAGACCCAGTACTTC. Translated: CASSQGLARSQETQYF.

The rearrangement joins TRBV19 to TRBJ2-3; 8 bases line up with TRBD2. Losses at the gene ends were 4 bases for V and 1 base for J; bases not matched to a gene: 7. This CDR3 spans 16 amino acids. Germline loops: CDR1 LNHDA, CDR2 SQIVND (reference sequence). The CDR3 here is CASSNPGGPGTDTQYF. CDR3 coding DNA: TGTGCCAGTAGTAACCCGGGAGGGCCAGGCACAGATACGCAGTATTTT.

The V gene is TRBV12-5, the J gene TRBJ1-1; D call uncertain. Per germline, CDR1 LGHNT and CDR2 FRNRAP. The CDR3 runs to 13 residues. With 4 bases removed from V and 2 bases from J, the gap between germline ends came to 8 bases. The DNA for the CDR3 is TGTGCTAGTGGTTCGGGTAGTAACACTGAAGCTTTCTTT. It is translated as CASGSGSNTEAFF. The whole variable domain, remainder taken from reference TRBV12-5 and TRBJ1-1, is DARVTQTPRHKVTEMGQEVTMRCQPILGHNTVFWYRQTMMQGLELLAYFRNRAPLDDSGMPKDRFSAEMPDATLATLKIQPSEPRDSAVYFCASGSGSNTEAFFGQGTRLTVV.

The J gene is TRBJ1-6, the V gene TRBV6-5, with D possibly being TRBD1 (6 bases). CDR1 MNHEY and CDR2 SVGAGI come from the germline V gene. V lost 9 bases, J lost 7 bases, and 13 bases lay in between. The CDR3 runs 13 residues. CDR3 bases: TGTGCCAGTTGGACAGCCTTAAATTCACCCCTCCACTTT. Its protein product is CASWTALNSPLHF.

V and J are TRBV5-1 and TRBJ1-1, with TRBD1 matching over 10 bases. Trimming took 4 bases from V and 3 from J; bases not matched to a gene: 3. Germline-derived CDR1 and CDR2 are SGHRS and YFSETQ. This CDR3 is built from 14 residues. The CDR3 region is CASSTGQGDTEAFF. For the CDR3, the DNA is TGCGCCAGCAGCACAGGACAGGGGGACACTGAAGCTTTCTTT.

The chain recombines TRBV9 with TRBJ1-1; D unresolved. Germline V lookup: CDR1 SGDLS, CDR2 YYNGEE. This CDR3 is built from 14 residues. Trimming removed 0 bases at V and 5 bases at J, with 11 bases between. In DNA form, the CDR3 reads TGTGCCAGCAGCGTAGAGGGAGGATGGACTGAAGCTTTCTTT. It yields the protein CASSVEGGWTEAFF.

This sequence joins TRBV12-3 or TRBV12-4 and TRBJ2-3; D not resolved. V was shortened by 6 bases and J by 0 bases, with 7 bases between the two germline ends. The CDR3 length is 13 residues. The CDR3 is CASSPTSTDTQYF. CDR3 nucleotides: TGTGCCAGCAGCCCGACTAGCACAGATACGCAGTATTTT.

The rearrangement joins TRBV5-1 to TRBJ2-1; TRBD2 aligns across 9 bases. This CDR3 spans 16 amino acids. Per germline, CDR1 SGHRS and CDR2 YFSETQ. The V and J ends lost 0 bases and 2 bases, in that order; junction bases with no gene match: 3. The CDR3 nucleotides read TGCGCCAGCAGCTTGGTGGGGACTAGCACCTACAATGAGCAGTTCTTC. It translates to CASSLVGTSTYNEQFF.

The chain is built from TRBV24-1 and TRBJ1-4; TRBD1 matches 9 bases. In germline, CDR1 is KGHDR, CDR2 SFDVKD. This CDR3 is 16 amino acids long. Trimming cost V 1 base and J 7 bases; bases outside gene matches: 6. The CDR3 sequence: CATSDFTGTGSEKLFF. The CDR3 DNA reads TGTGCCACCAGTGATTTTACTGGGACAGGGTCTGAAAAACTGTTTTTT.

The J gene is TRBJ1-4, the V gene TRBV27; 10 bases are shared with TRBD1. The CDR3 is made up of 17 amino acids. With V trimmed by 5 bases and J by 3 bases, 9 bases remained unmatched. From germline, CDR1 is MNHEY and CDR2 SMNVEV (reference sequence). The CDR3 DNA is TGTGCCAGCAGTCGAGAGACAGGGGGCAAATCTAATGAAAAACTGTTTTTT. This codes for CASSRETGGKSNEKLFF. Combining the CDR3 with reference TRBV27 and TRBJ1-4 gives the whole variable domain EAQVTQNPRYLITVTGKKLTVTCSQNMNHEYMSWYRQDPGLGLRQIYYSMNVEVTDKGDVPEGYKVSRKEKRNFPLILESPSPNQTSLYFCASSRETGGKSNEKLFFGSGTQLSVL.

The CDR3 is CASSLAGQGAHEQYF. In DNA, the CDR3 is TGTGCCAGCAGCTTAGCGGGACAGGGGGCCCACGAGCAGTACTTC. The rearrangement joins TRBV7-8 to TRBJ2-7; 12 positions agree with TRBD1. Per the germline V gene, CDR1 is SGHVS and CDR2 is FQNEAQ. The CDR3 has 15 residues. J was trimmed by 5 bases and V by 0 bases; bases with no gene match: 2.

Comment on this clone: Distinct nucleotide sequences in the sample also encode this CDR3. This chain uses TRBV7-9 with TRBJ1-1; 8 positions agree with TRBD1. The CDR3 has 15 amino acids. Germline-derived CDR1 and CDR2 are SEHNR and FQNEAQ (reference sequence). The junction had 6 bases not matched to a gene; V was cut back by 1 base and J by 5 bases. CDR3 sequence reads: CASSLGQGARTEAFF. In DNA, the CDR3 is TGTGCCAGCAGCTTAGGTCAGGGGGCGAGGACTGAAGCTTTCTTT. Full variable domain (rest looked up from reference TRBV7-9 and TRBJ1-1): DTGVSQNPRHKITKRGQNVTFRCDPISEHNRLYWYRQTLGQGPEFLTYFQNEAQLEKSRLLSDRFSAERPKGSFSTLEIQRTEQGDSAMYLCASSLGQGARTEAFFGQGTRLTVV.